The entry below gives a single TCR beta chain sequence along with its context. Its antigen specificity is not known. No much larger clone exists at a distance of one base, and base qualities are not known. The immunoSEQ Assay, a bias-controlled multiplex PCR, was used to amplify TCRbeta CDR3 regions from genomic DNA. The authors' pipeline ran thus. The number of nucleated cells in each sample was estimated from the amplification of reference gene primers within the assay. Sequence reads were collapsed and filtered to measure the absolute abundance of every unique TCRbeta CDR3 rearrangement. For each sample, productive Simpson clonality was calculated by taking the square root of Simpson's diversity index across productive rearrangements. The source is immuneACCESS, and TCRdb retained only in-frame sequences with V and J called. Part of the clones is not carried over; for the studies checked, unresolved V genes explain less than half of this, and the remainder is unexplained. V and J calls and clone size come straight from that table; D and trimming were deduced from the DNA. The sample records some 60,000 clones, about four fifths of which are singletons. Of the sample, approximately 21% falls within the top ten clones.

This specimen comes from a study of blood T cell repertoires in COVID-19 (dated by TCRdb to about 2020). Concerning the study at large: Samples from collaborators originated in the United States, Italy and Spain and spanned both the acute and convalescent phases of COVID-19. Where available, HLA class I and class II types were obtained from metadata supplied by the sample provider rather than from assay-based typing. The material from the prospective study consisted of cDNA or gDNA derived from T cells, B-cell-depleted T cells, or PBMCs. The repertoires were released in a freely available public database intended as a resource for research on the immune response to SARS-CoV-2. The sample metadata nearly always contained a de-identified subject ID, COVID-19 status, age in years and sex. The samples were drawn from two sources: the first 160 participants of the ongoing ImmuneRACE study, and 1,000 to 1,500 subjects contributed by 6 global collaborators. Deeply sampled blood TCRbeta repertoires from subjects exposed to, actively infected with, or recovered from COVID-19 were included in the dataset.

CDR1 and CDR2 (SGHTA, FQGNSA) derive from the germline V gene. V sheds 3 bases and J sheds 1 base, leaving 12 bases between their ends. Taken from cysteine to phenylalanine, the CDR3 has 15 residues. The kept DNA is CDR3 alone, 45 bases in frame from the first base. Here is what the overall study found, with its caveats: The quantity of clinical and demographic metadata differed by source and by participant and was supplied without curation.

One collaborating source in Seattle enrolled patients while the patients were actively infected and followed the patients over time throughout the course of disease. The collaborating institutions used their own protocols to collect whole blood in K2EDTA tubes. For TCRbeta analysis, collaborator samples were shipped as frozen whole blood, as isolated PBMCs, or as DNA extracted from either sample type. The sequenced sample was peripheral blood. The source is a man under 40 with COVID-19, enrolled during active disease. Here the chain combines TRBV7-2 and TRBJ1-2, with the D segment identity uncertain. CDR3 region: CASSFYLIDNYGYTF. The nucleotides read TGTGCCAGCAGCTTCTATTTGATAGATAACTATGGCTACACCTTC.